Included here is one T cell receptor beta chain sequence, with context. The antigen is not known. Profiling relied on immunoSEQ multiplex PCR, and the TCRdb table lists in-frame clones only, not all of them. The sample has more than 80,000 clones, around 88% seen once. Healthy donors had no documented immune events, such as infections, while sampled. The data belong to a study of identifying expanded T cells in peripheral blood. General study findings and limits: Differentially abundant clones: 0.95 to 1.5 between replicates, 16.4 at around 14 days, roughly 18 at four. Variance in clone template counts between roughly two-week samples significantly increased with total template count across all healthy donors.

V lost 9 bases and J 0 bases, leaving 8 bases between the germline ends. The CDR3 length is 13 residues. Germline loops: CDR1 MNHEY, CDR2 SVGAGI. The rearrangement joins TRBV6-5 to TRBJ1-4, with unresolved D. The sequencing sample was made of blood. The sequence was obtained from a person aged 18-70 years in good health. CDR3 sequence reads: CARRIPTNEKLFF. The CDR3 bases are TGTGCCAGGAGAATCCCAACTAATGAAAAACTGTTTTTT.